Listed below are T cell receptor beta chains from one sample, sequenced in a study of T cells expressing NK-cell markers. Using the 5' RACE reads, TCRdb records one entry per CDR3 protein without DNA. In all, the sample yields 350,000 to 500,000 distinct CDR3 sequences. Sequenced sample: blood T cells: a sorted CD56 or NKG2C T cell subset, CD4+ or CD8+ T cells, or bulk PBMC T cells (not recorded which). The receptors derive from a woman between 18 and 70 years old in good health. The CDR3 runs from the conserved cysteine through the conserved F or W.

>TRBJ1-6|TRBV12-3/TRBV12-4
CASSSRQVRGSPLHF
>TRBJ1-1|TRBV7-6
CASRTGTVSTEAFF
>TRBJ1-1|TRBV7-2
CASSLVIRQKAFF
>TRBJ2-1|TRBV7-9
CASSQGLTYNEQFF
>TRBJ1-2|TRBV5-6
CASSLRGGGGSSNYGYTF
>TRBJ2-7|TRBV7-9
CASSWPAYEQYF
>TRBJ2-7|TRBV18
CASLVGNSYEQYF
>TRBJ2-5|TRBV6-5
CASSYTGRGETQYF
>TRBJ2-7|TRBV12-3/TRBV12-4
CASSLALRQGDPYEQYF
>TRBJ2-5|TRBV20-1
CSASRFPDKETQYF
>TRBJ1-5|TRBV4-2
CASRLLGGVGQPQHF
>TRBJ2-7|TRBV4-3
CASSHSSSYEQYF
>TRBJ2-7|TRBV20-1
CSASGGQGLSYEQYF
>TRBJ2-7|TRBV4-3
CASSQDRIGSYEQYF
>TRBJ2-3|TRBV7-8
CASSFSYSGAEGTQYF
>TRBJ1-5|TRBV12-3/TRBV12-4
CASSPRTGRDQPQHF
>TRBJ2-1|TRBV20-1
CSATAVNEQFF
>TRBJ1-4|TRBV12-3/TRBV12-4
CASSRIRTGAEKLFF
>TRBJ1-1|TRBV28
CASSFLQGALTEAFF
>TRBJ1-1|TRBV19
CASSIVIGNTEAFF
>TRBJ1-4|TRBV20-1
CSACPHRQGTVDEKLFF
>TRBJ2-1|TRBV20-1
CSARFLAGGPNEQFF
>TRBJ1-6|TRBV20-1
CSASGQGGSPLHF
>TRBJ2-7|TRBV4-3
CASTDIEYEQYF
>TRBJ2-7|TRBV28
CASREQGLVYEQYF
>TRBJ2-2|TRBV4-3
CASSQPTQGATGELFF
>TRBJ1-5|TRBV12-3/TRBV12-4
CASSLWTPGINSNQPQHF
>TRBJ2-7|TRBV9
CASSPNLLNYEQYF
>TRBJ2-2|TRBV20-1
CSAREGLAGVGELFF
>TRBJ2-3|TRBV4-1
CASSPLAGGPHTQYF
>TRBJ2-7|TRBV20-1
CSARGSRRTLVASYEQYF
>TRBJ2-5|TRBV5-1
CASRPWTASQETQYF
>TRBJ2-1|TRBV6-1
CASSPGRESGQFF
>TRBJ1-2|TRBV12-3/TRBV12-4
CASSSWDSDNYGYTF
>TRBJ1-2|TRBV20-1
CSARAGQADGYTF
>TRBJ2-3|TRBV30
CAWSVWRGYNTDTQYF
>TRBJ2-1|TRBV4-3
CASSQDIVPRVEQFF
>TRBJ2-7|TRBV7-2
CASSLNPAGVYEQYF
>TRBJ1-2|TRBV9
CASSVEDRPYYGYTF
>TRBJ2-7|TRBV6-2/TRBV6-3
CASSYELGHTYEQYF
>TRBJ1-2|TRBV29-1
CSVEYSYYGYTF
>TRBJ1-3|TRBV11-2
CASSLDLGRHRGTIYF
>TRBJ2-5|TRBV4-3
CASSQVVWGTQYF